This T cell receptor (beta chain) was documented in a study of beta chain features in type 1 diabetes. This clone has just a few counts. What it binds is unknown. The CDR3 is 15 residues long. CDR1 is SGHRS, CDR2 YFSETQ, per germline. Trimming stripped 3 bases from V and 4 bases from J, with 14 bases between. Whole-study results and caveats: For patients, the naive, central memory and Treg TCRB repertoires appeared more alike than for healthy donors. The study found moderately but significantly shorter TCRB CDR3s in all four CD4+ subsets of Type 1 diabetes patients. Over-representation of high TCR-expressing cells was a possible consequence of cDNA sequencing.

Expressed TCRB transcripts got sequenced, as all isolated RNA was reverse transcribed. Repertoires were generated with immunoSEQ multiplex PCR, while TCRdb's copy carries only in-frame clones and drops some. The sample lists 360,000 or so clones; around a fifth were seen once. This sequence joins TRBV5-1 and TRBJ2-1; perhaps TRBD2 as D (6 bases). The sequencing sample was made of naive CD4+ T cells from blood. The TCR was taken from a woman in her late teens or twenties in good health. The CDR3 loop reads CASSSIAEPYNEQFF. CDR3 nucleotides: TGCGCCAGCAGCTCGATAGCGGAACCGTACAATGAGCAGTTCTTC.